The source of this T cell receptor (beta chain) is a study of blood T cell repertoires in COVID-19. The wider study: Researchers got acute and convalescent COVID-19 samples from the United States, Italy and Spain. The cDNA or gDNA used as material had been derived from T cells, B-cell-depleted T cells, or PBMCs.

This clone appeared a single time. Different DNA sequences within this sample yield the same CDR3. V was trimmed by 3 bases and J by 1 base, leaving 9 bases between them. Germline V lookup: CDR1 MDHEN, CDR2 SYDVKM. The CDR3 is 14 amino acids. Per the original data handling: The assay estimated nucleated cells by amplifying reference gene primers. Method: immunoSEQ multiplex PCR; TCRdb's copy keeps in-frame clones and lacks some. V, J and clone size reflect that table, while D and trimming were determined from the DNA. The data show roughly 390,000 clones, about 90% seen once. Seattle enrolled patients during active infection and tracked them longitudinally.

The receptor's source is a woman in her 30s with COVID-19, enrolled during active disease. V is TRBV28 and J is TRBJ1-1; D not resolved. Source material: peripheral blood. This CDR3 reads CASSLPTGNTEAFF. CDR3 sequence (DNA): TGTGCCAGCAGTTTGCCGACGGGGAACACTGAAGCTTTCTTT. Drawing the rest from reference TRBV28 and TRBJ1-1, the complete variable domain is DVKVTQSSRYLVKRTGEKVFLECVQDMDHENMFWYRQDPGLGLRLIYFSYDVKMKEKGDIPEGYSVSREKKERFSLILESASTNQTSMYLCASSLPTGNTEAFFGQGTRLTVV.